These 15 T cell receptor beta chains were all obtained from the same sample, sequenced in a study of patients and donors after allogeneic stem cell transplantation. Each CDR3 protein gets one entry after TCRdb re-called the RT-PCR reads with MiXCR. Altogether some 160,000 distinct CDR3 sequences are present, roughly 22% being singletons, with the ten largest covering roughly 27%. Sample: blood, either unsorted or a sorted T cell fraction (not recorded which). These receptor sequences come from a human donor who was either an allogeneic HSCT recipient or a stem cell or donor lymphocyte infusion donor (not recorded which). It is not recorded whose cells these are; they may come from a transplant donor.

This clonotype appeared a few times. The rearrangement joins TRBV12-5 to TRBJ2-7; 12 bases are a match to TRBD2. The junction had 5 bases not matched to a gene; V was cut back by 2 bases and J by 6 bases. Germline V gene sequence: CDR1 LGHNT, CDR2 FRNRAP. The CDR3 totals 15 residues. The DNA for the CDR3 is TGTGCTAGTGGTTTGCCGACTAGCGGGAGTTCCGAGCAGTACTTC. This codes for CASGLPTSGSSEQYF.

The chain links TRBV30 to TRBJ2-3, with 11 positions matching TRBD1. The CDR3 runs 15 residues. CDR1 GTSNPN and CDR2 SVGIG come from the germline V gene (reference sequence). Trimming took 3 bases from V and 6 from J; bases not matched to a gene: 8. CDR3 nucleotide sequence: TGTGCCTGGAGCGAGGGACAGGGGGGTTCCGATACGCAGTATTTT. Protein product: CAWSEGQGGSDTQYF.

This clonotype was observed a handful of times. The chain uses TRBV12-3 or TRBV12-4 and TRBJ2-2, with D perhaps being TRBD1 or TRBD2 (5 bases each). The CDR3 extends over 13 amino acids. V was pared by 7 bases and J by 0 bases, with 6 bases between. The CDR3 nucleotides are TGTGCCAGCATGGGGGCGAACACCGGGGAGCTGTTTTTT. It is translated as CASMGANTGELFF.

This clonotype was detected ten times or more. This chain joins TRBV12-3 or TRBV12-4 and TRBJ1-6, with D unresolved. The CDR3 is 13 residues long. Trimming shortened V by 7 bases and J by 3 bases, and 7 bases separated the two germline ends. The CDR3 here is CASTGFYNSPLHF. CDR3 DNA sequence: TGTGCCAGCACCGGCTTCTATAATTCACCCCTCCACTTT.

The sample holds a few counts of this clonotype. The chain couples TRBV10-3 to TRBJ2-1; D gene uncertain. V lost 0 bases and J 7 bases, leaving 10 bases between the germline ends. The length of the CDR3 is 14 residues. The germline CDR1 and CDR2 sequences are ENHRY and SYGVKD. Here the CDR3 DNA reads TGTGCCATCAGTGAGTCATTTGAAGGAAATGAGCAGTTCTTC. Amino acid sequence: CAISESFEGNEQFF.

This chain uses TRBV12-3 or TRBV12-4 with TRBJ2-5; D may be TRBD1 or TRBD2 (5 bases each). The CDR3 consists of 13 residues. The V end lost 2 bases, the J end lost 5 bases, and 9 bases lay between the germline ends. CDR3 protein: CASSLRWGETQYF. The DNA of the CDR3 is TGTGCCAGCAGTTTACGGTGGGGGGAGACCCAGTACTTC.

There are a few counts of this clonotype. V usage is TRBV12-3 or TRBV12-4 and J usage is TRBJ1-5, with D perhaps TRBD1 (5 bases). This CDR3 has 16 residues. The ends were cut back, 2 bases at V and 7 bases at J, with 18 bases in the middle. For the CDR3, the DNA is TGTGCCAGCAGTTTATCCTCGCAGGGCGGGGGACAGCCCCAGCATTTT. It encodes CASSLSSQGGGQPQHF.

This clonotype was seen more than once but under ten times. This rearrangement joins TRBV29-1 to TRBJ2-5, with D maybe TRBD2 (5 bases). Germline values: CDR1 SQVTM, CDR2 ANQGSEA. V dropped 0 bases and J dropped 9 bases, with 17 bases sitting between them. The CDR3 consists of 14 residues. This CDR3 reads CSVEEFGPAEAQYF. The DNA of the CDR3 is TGCAGCGTTGAAGAATTCGGTCCGGCGGAGGCCCAGTACTTC.

This clonotype was counted a few times. The genes are TRBV25-1 and TRBJ1-3; D is perhaps TRBD1 (5 bases). The CDR3 runs to 14 residues. The ends were cut back, 6 bases at V and 1 base at J, with 10 bases in the middle. Germline CDR1 reads MGHDK; CDR2 reads SYGVNS. The CDR3 sequence is CASSGGGSGNTIYF. Here the CDR3 DNA reads TGTGCCAGCAGCGGGGGAGGGTCTGGAAACACCATATATTTT.

The sample holds a few counts of this clonotype. The chain joins TRBV10-3 to TRBJ1-3; D may be TRBD1 (5 bases). The CDR3 has 13 residues. V dropped 4 bases and J dropped 4 bases, with 8 bases sitting between them. Germline values: CDR1 ENHRY, CDR2 SYGVKD. CDR3 DNA sequence: TGTGCCATCAGTGGAAGACAGGGAAACACCATATATTTT. Its protein product is CAISGRQGNTIYF.

The chain carries TRBV5-1 and TRBJ2-3; D may be TRBD2 (6 bases). The V gene's germline CDR1 is SGHRS and CDR2 YFSETQ. The CDR3 is made up of 15 amino acids. Trimming cost V 0 bases and J 2 bases, with 10 bases left between them. This CDR3 is CASSLAASDTDTQYF. CDR3 DNA: TGCGCCAGCAGCTTGGCGGCTAGCGACACAGATACGCAGTATTTT.

This clonotype showed up many times. The chain carries TRBV7-9 and TRBJ1-4; D not certain. Germline V gene data show CDR1 as SEHNR and CDR2 as FQNEAQ (reference sequence). The CDR3 has 17 residues. With 5 bases removed from V and 0 bases from J, the gap between germline ends came to 16 bases. The CDR3 sequence is CASSASAEGATNEKLFF. The CDR3 DNA is TGTGCCAGCAGCGCCTCAGCGGAGGGCGCAACTAATGAAAAACTGTTTTTT.

This chain links TRBV9 with TRBJ2-4, with 10 bases that match TRBD1. The V gene end was trimmed by 2 bases and the J gene end by 9 bases; junction bases not matched to a gene: 5. This CDR3 comprises 14 residues. The V gene's germline CDR1 is SGDLS and CDR2 YYNGEE. The CDR3 coding sequence is TGTGCCAGCAGCGTCGGACAGGGGGGTGGCATTCAGTACTTC. Its protein is CASSVGQGGGIQYF. Variable domain in full (rest from reference TRBV9 and TRBJ2-4): DSGVTQTPKHLITATGQRVTLRCSPRSGDLSVYWYQQSLDQGLQFLIQYYNGEERAKGNILERFSAQQFPDLHSELNLSSLELGDSALYFCASSVGQGGGIQYFGAGTRLSVL.

The V call is TRBV27, the J call TRBJ2-5, with 11 nucleotides matching TRBD2. The CDR3 is 15 amino acids. The germline gives CDR1 MNHEY, CDR2 SMNVEV (reference sequence). The V gene end was trimmed by 3 bases and the J gene end by 4 bases; junction bases not matched to a gene: 4. This chain's CDR3 is CASSLLAGGSETQYF. The CDR3 bases are TGTGCCAGCAGTTTGCTAGCGGGAGGTTCAGAGACCCAGTACTTC.

As DNA, the CDR3 is TGTGCCAGCAGCCCTAGGGACGCCGCCTACGAGCAGTACTTC. Its protein is CASSPRDAAYEQYF. The rearrangement links TRBV11-1 to TRBJ2-7; D may correspond to TRBD1 or TRBD2 (5 bases each). The CDR3 runs to 14 residues. The V end lost 5 bases, the J end lost 2 bases, and 13 bases lay between the germline ends. CDR1 is SGHAT, CDR2 FQDESV, per germline (reference sequence).